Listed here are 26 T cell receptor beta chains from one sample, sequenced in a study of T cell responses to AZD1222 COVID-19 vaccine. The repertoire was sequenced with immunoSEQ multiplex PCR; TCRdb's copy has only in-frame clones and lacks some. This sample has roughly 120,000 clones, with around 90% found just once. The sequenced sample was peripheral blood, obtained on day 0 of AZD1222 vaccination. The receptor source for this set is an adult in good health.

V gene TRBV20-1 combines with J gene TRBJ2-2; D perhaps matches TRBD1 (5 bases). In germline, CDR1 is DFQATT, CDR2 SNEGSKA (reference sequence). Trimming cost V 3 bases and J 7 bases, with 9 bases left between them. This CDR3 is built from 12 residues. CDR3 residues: CSASWQGGELFF. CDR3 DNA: TGCAGTGCTAGTTGGCAGGGCGGGGAGCTGTTTTTT.

The CDR3: CASSGLGHQYNEQFF. The CDR3 region has the DNA TGTGCCAGCAGTGGGCTCGGACATCAGTACAATGAGCAGTTCTTC. The V call is TRBV25-1, the J call TRBJ2-1; D possibly corresponds to TRBD1 (5 bases). Germline assignment: CDR1 MGHDK and CDR2 SYGVNS. This CDR3 has 15 residues. The ends were cut back, 4 bases at V and 4 bases at J, with 14 bases in the middle.

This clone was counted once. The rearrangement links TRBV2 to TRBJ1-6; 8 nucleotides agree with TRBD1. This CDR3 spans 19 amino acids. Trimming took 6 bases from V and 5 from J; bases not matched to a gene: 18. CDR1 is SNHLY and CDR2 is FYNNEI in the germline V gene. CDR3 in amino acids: CASRGRQGIYEGNNSPLHF. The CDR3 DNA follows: TGTGCCAGCAGGGGCCGACAGGGGATTTATGAGGGGAATAATTCACCCCTCCACTTT.

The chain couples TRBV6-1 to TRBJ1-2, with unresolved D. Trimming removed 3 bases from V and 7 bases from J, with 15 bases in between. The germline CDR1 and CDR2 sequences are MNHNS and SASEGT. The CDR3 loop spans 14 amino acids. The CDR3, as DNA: TGTGCCAGCAGTGAGGCGGGAGCGAGGGTTGGCTACACCTTC. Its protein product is CASSEAGARVGYTF.

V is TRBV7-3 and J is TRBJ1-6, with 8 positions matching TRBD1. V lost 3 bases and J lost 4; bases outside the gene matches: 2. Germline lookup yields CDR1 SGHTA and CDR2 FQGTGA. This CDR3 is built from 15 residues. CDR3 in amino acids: CASSLGTGYNSPLHF. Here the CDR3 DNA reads TGTGCCAGCAGCTTGGGGACAGGATATAATTCACCCCTCCACTTT.

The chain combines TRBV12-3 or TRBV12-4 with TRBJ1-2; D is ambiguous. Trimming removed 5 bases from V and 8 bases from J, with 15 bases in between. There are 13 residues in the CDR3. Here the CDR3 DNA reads TGTGCCAGCAGTACTCCAGGAAGAGGGGGCTACACCTTC. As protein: CASSTPGRGGYTF.

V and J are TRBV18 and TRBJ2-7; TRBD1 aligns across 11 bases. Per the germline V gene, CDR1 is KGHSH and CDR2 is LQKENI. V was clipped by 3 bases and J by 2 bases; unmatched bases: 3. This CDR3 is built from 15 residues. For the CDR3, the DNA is TGTGCCAGCTCACCCGGGACAGGGGGAACCTACGAGCAGTACTTC. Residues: CASSPGTGGTYEQYF.

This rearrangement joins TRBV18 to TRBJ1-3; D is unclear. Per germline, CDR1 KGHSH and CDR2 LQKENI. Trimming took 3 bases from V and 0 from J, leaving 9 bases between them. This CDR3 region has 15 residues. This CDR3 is CASSPTASSGNTIYF. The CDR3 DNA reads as TGTGCCAGCTCACCGACTGCGAGCTCTGGAAACACCATATATTTT.

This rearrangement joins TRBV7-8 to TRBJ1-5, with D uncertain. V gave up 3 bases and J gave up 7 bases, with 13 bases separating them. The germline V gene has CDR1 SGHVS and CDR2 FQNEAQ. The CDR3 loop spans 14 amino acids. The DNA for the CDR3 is TGTGCCAGCAGCTTCAAGGGAGGATACCAGCCCCAGCATTTT. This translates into CASSFKGGYQPQHF.

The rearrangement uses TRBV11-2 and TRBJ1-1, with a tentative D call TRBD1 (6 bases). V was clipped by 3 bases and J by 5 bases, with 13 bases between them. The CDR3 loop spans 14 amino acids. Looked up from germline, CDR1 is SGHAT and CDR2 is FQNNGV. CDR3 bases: TGTGCCAGCAGCTTGCCGGGGGCGGGAACTGAAGCTTTCTTT. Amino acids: CASSLPGAGTEAFF.

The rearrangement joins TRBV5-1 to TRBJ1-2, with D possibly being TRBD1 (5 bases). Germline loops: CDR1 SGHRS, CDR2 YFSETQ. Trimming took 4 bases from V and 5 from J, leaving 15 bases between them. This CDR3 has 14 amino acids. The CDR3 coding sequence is TGCGCCAGCAGCCCCGGAGGACAAGCTTATGGCTACACCTTC. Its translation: CASSPGGQAYGYTF.

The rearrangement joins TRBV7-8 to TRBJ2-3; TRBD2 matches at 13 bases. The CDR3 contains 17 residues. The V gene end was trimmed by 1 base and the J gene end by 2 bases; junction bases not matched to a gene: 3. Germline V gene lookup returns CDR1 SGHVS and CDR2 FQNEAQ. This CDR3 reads CASSLGGLAGPTDTQYF. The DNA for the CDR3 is TGTGCCAGCAGCTTAGGGGGACTAGCGGGACCCACAGATACGCAGTATTTT.

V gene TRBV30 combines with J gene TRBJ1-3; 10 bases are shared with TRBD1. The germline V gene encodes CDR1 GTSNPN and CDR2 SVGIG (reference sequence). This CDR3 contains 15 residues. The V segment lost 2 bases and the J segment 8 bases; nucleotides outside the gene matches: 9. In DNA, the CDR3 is TGTGCCTGGAGTCCCGGGACAGGGGCCGGCGACACCATATATTTT. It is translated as CAWSPGTGAGDTIYF.

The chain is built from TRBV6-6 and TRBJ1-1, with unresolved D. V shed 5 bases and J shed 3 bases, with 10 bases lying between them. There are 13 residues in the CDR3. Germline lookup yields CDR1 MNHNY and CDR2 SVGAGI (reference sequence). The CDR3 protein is CASSLGSYTEAFF. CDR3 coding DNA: TGTGCCAGCAGTCTAGGGAGTTACACTGAAGCTTTCTTT.

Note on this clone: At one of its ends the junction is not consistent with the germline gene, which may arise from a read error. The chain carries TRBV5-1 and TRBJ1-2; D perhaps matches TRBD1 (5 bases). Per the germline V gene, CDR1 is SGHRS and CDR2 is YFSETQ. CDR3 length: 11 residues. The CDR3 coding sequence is TGCGCCAGCAGCGGGACCCTCGACTATCCCTTC. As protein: CASSGTLDYPF.

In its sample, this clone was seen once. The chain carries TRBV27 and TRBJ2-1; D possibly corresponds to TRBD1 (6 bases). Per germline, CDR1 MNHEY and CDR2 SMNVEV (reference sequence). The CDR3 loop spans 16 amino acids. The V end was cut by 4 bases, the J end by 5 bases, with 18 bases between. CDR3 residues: CASSSLGGVGHNEQFF. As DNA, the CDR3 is TGTGCCAGCAGTTCCCTAGGGGGAGTTGGCCACAATGAGCAGTTCTTC.

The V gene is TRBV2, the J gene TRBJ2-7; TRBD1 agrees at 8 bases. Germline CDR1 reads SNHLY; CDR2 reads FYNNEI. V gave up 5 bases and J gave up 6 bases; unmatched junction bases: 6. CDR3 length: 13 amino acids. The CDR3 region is CASSTYTGGEQYF. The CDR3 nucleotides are TGTGCCAGCAGTACCTATACAGGGGGCGAGCAGTACTTC.

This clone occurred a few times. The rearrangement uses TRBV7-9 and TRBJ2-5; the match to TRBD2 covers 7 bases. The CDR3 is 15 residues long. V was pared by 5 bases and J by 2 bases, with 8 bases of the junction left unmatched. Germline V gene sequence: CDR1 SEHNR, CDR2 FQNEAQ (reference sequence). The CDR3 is CASSRLAESQETQYF. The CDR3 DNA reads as TGTGCCAGCAGCCGGCTAGCGGAGTCACAAGAGACCCAGTACTTC.

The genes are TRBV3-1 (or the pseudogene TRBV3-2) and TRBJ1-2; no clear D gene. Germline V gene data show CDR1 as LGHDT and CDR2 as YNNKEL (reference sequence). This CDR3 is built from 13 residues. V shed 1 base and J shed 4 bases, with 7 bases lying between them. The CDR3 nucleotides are TGTGCCAGCAGCCAAGTCAAGTCCTATGGCTACACCTTC. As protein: CASSQVKSYGYTF.

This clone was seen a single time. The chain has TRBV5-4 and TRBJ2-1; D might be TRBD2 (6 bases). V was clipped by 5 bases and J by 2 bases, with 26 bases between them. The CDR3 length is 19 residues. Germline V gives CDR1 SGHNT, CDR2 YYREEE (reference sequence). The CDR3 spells CASRNFLAPTAGPYNEQFF. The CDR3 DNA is TGTGCCAGCAGAAATTTCTTGGCCCCGACAGCGGGCCCCTACAATGAGCAGTTCTTC.

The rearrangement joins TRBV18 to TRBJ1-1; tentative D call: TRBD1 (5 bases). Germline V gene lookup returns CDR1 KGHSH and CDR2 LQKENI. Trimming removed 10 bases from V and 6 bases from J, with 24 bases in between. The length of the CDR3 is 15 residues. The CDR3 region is CATNGGVLGLSEAFF. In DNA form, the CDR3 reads TGTGCCACCAATGGGGGGGTCCTGGGTCTCTCTGAAGCTTTCTTT. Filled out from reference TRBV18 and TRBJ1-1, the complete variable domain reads NAGVMQNPRHLVRRRGQEARLRCSPMKGHSHVYWYRQLPEEGLKFMVYLQKENIIDESGMPKERFSAEFPKEGPSILRIQQVVRGDSAAYFCATNGGVLGLSEAFFGQGTRLTVV.

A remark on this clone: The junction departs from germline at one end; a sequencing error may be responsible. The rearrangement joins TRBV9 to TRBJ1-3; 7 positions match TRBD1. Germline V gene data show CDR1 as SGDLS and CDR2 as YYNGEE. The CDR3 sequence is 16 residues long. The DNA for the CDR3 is TGTGCCAGCAGCGGATCCTTAGGGGGCCCTGGACACACCATATATTTT. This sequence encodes CASSGSLGGPGHTIYF.

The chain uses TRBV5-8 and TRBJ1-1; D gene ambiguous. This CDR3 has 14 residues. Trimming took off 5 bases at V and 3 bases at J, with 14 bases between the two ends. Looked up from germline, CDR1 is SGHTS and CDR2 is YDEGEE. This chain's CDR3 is CASREKGRYTEAFF. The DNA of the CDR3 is TGTGCCAGCAGAGAGAAGGGCCGGTACACTGAAGCTTTCTTT.

This chain's CDR3 is CASSSWDSDFNYGYTF. The CDR3, as DNA: TGTGCCAGCAGCTCGTGGGACAGCGATTTTAACTATGGCTACACCTTC. This chain uses TRBV5-6 with TRBJ1-2; 7 positions match TRBD1. V shed 3 bases and J 1 base; nucleotides not matched to a gene: 9. This CDR3 has 16 amino acids. Per germline, CDR1 SGHDT and CDR2 YYEEEE. The full variable domain, with the rest looked up from reference TRBV5-6 and TRBJ1-2, is DAGVTQSPTHLIKTRGQQVTLRCSPKSGHDTVSWYQQALGQGPQFIFQYYEEEERQRGNFPDRFSGHQFPNYSSELNVNALLLGDSALYLCASSSWDSDFNYGYTFGSGTRLTVV.

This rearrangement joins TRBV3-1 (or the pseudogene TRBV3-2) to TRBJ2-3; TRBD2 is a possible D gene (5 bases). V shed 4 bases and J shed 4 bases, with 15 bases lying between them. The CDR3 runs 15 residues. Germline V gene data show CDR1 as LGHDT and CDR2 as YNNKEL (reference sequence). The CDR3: CASSLPGKGPDTQYF. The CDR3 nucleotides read TGTGCCAGCAGCCTTCCGGGAAAGGGCCCAGATACGCAGTATTTT.

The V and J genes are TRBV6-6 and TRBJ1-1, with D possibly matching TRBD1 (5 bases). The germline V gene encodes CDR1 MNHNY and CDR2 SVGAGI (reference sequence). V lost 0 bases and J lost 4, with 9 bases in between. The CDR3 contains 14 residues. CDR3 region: CASSYSGGGTEAFF. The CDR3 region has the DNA TGTGCCAGCAGTTACTCAGGTGGGGGCACTGAAGCTTTCTTT.